Sequencing of this T cell receptor (beta chain) was carried out in a study of STAT5B mutations in CD4+ large granular lymphocyte leukemia. Germline V gene data show CDR1 as SGHTA and CDR2 as FQGNSA. The CDR3 spans 17 residues. J was trimmed by 4 bases and V by 6 bases; bases with no gene match: 15. Assay: immunoSEQ multiplex PCR; the TCRdb copy retains only in-frame clones and omits some. The sample shows 34,000 or so clones, around four fifths of them seen only once. The chain links TRBV7-2 to TRBJ2-5; TRBD2 aligns across 9 bases. Sequencing was carried out using CD4+ T cells from blood buffy coats. The receptor was derived from a human donor in good health. The CDR3 DNA reads TGTGCCAGCAGACACAAGGGGCTAGCGGGGTTGCGAGAGACCCAGTACTTC. It codes for CASRHKGLAGLRETQYF.